This T cell receptor beta chain was observed in a study of T cell repertoires in ileal Crohn's disease. The data were produced by immunoSEQ multiplex PCR, yet TCRdb's version contains in-frame clones alone and is incomplete. The sample yields thousands of clones, around 80% seen once. Trimming removed 2 bases at V and 1 base at J, with 14 bases between. This CDR3 is 16 amino acids long. The V gene's germline CDR1 is KGHSH and CDR2 LQKENI. Study observations and caveats: Compared with CD4 T cells, sorted CD8 cells carried more expanded clones.

Regarding this clone: Its target is unknown.

The material sequenced was ileal tissue. The receptor comes from an adult with Crohn's disease. The rearrangement links TRBV18 to TRBJ1-2, with D possibly being TRBD1 (6 bases). The CDR3 loop is CASSPGGPAFNYGYTF. CDR3 in DNA: TGTGCCAGCTCACCAGGGGGCCCAGCATTTAACTATGGCTACACCTTC.